This T cell receptor (beta chain) was found in a study of cytomegalovirus exposure and HLA in healthy donors. This clone occurred once. Whereas donors were nominally healthy upon sampling, unrecorded immune exposures were probable. The PCR made use of 60 Vbeta and 13 Jbeta primers. Method: immunoSEQ multiplex PCR; TCRdb's copy keeps in-frame clones and lacks some. The sample consists of around 130,000 clones, roughly 84% of them appearing once. Germline V lookup: CDR1 MNHEY, CDR2 SMNVEV (reference sequence). V gave up 4 bases and J gave up 5 bases; unmatched junction bases: 4. The CDR3 spans 15 residues.

The source of this sequence is a woman between 18 and 30 years old in good health and CMV-seropositive. This chain links TRBV27 with TRBJ2-1; 11 nucleotides match TRBD2. Sequencing used PBMCs. CDR3 coding DNA: TGTGCCAGCAGTTCGCGACTAGCGGGGAACAATGAGCAGTTCTTC. Residues: CASSSRLAGNNEQFF.